Following are 27 T cell receptor beta chains from one sample sequenced in a study of a mutant IDH1 vaccine in newly diagnosed glioma. The data were produced by immunoSEQ multiplex PCR, yet TCRdb's version contains in-frame clones alone and is incomplete. The table includes about 90,000 clones, about 90% detected once. The time point was: week 47, end of study. Topical imiquimod was applied with each vaccine dose, which held 300 ug of mutant IDH1 20-mer peptide. These TCRs' antigens remain unknown. The sequences come from PBMCs, collected from a glioma patient whose treatment included an IDH1 peptide vaccine. The receptors were sampled from a woman aged 45-59 years with glioma.

This clone was seen a single time. The chain is built from TRBV2 and TRBJ1-2; 7 bases fit TRBD1. V shed 6 bases and J 1 base; nucleotides not matched to a gene: 2. This CDR3 has 13 residues. CDR1 SNHLY and CDR2 FYNNEI come from the germline V gene. Here the CDR3 reads CASRGDSNYGYTF. CDR3 nucleotides: TGTGCCAGCAGGGGGGACAGTAACTATGGCTACACCTTC.

The chain carries TRBV19 and TRBJ2-1; TRBD2 is a possible D gene (5 bases). The CDR3 has 14 amino acids. Germline CDR1 reads LNHDA; CDR2 reads SQIVND (reference sequence). Trimming pared 1 base from V and 12 bases from J, leaving 16 bases between. DNA of the CDR3: TGTGCCAGTAGTATAGCGGCCGGGGTTAGGATGCAGTTCTTC. Translation gives CASSIAAGVRMQFF.

The rearrangement uses TRBV4-1 and TRBJ2-1; 12 bases align to TRBD2. The germline V gene has CDR1 MGHRA and CDR2 YSYEKL. The CDR3 extends over 16 amino acids. The J segment lost 10 bases and the V segment lost 0 bases, leaving 7 bases of the junction unmatched. The CDR3 sequence: CASSQDPSGRAREQFF. As DNA, the CDR3 is TGCGCCAGCAGCCAAGATCCTAGCGGGAGGGCCAGGGAGCAGTTCTTC.

This clone was counted between two and nine times. The CDR3 DNA sequence: TGTGCCAGCAGCCAAGATCCCTGGATGAACACTGAAGCTTTCTTT. This translates into CASSQDPWMNTEAFF. V and J are TRBV14 and TRBJ1-1; unclear D gene. Trimming stripped 0 bases from V and 0 bases from J, with 8 bases between. This CDR3 spans 15 amino acids. Per the germline V gene, CDR1 is SGHDN and CDR2 is FVKESK.

This chain joins TRBV4-1 and TRBJ1-6, with D possibly matching TRBD1 (5 bases). V lost 4 bases and J 13 bases, leaving 14 bases between the germline ends. Germline CDR1 reads MGHRA; CDR2 reads YSYEKL. This CDR3 is built from 13 residues. As DNA, the CDR3 is TGCGCCAGCAGCCGGGACCCGACGGTGCCCCTCCACTTT. It encodes CASSRDPTVPLHF.

The chain couples TRBV10-3 to TRBJ2-4, with D perhaps assigned TRBD1 or TRBD2 (5 bases each). V shed 3 bases and J shed 6 bases, with 12 bases lying between them. The V gene's germline CDR1 is ENHRY and CDR2 SYGVKD. This CDR3 comprises 14 residues. The CDR3 DNA reads TGTGCCATCAGTGACGGGGCCTCGGGAAACATTCAGTACTTC. Protein: CAISDGASGNIQYF.

The V gene is TRBV10-3, the J gene TRBJ2-3; 10 bases are shared with TRBD2. The CDR3 has 15 amino acids. Germline V lookup: CDR1 ENHRY, CDR2 SYGVKD. Losses at the gene ends were 4 bases for V and 6 bases for J; bases not matched to a gene: 7. CDR3 sequence (DNA): TGTGCCATCAGTGCCCCGACTAGCGGGCCGGATACGCAGTATTTT. Encoded protein: CAISAPTSGPDTQYF.

V gene TRBV7-2 combines with J gene TRBJ2-7; D ambiguous. The CDR3 loop spans 13 amino acids. CDR1 and CDR2 (germline): SGHTA, FQGNSA. V dropped 1 base and J dropped 5 bases, with 9 bases sitting between them. DNA for the CDR3: TGTGCCAGCAGCTTAGGCAGAGACCACGAGCAGTACTTC. This encodes CASSLGRDHEQYF.

The chain employs TRBV5-4 and TRBJ2-2; TRBD1 matches at 11 bases. Per germline, CDR1 SGHNT and CDR2 YYREEE (reference sequence). There are 15 residues in the CDR3. The ends lost 4 bases at V and 6 bases at J; junction bases unmatched: 5. The CDR3 DNA sequence: TGTGCCAGCAGCCGCCGGGACAGGGGGGCCGGGGAGCTGTTTTTT. Translated: CASSRRDRGAGELFF.

A few counts support this clone. J is TRBJ1-2 and V is TRBV11-2; D is unclear. Trimming took 4 bases from V and 4 from J, leaving 13 bases between them. Per germline, CDR1 SGHAT and CDR2 FQNNGV. CDR3 size: 14 residues. The CDR3: CASSSHGTGYGYTF. The DNA of the CDR3 is TGTGCCAGCAGCTCCCATGGAACGGGCTATGGCTACACCTTC.

The V gene is TRBV5-1, the J gene TRBJ2-3, with TRBD2 as a possible D gene (5 bases). The CDR3 is 14 amino acids. V shed 5 bases and J shed 1 base, with 11 bases lying between them. CDR1 is SGHRS, CDR2 YFSETQ, per germline. The CDR3 nucleotides are TGCGCCAGCAGTAGTGGGAGTGGCACAGATACGCAGTATTTT. Translating gives CASSSGSGTDTQYF.

With respect to this clone: Distinct nucleotide sequences in the sample also encode this CDR3. This chain joins TRBV10-3 and TRBJ2-6; D unresolved. This CDR3 spans 14 amino acids. V lost 3 bases to trimming and J lost 0 bases, with 3 bases between them. CDR1 and CDR2 (germline): ENHRY, SYGVKD. CDR3 bases: TGTGCCATCAGTGACAGCTCTGGGGCCAACGTCCTGACTTTC. Translation: CAISDSSGANVLTF.

V is TRBV18 and J is TRBJ2-3; TRBD1 might be the D (5 bases). The V gene's germline CDR1 is KGHSH and CDR2 LQKENI. There are 14 residues in the CDR3. V lost 8 bases to trimming and J lost 0 bases, with 12 bases between them. The CDR3 sequence is CASTLTASTDTQYF. The CDR3 coding sequence is TGTGCCAGCACTCTGACAGCAAGCACAGATACGCAGTATTTT.

The chain links TRBV5-1 to TRBJ2-1; 7 bases are shared with TRBD2. This CDR3 comprises 15 residues. The V gene end was trimmed by 5 bases and the J gene end by 0 bases; junction bases not matched to a gene: 5. Germline CDR1 and CDR2: SGHRS and YFSETQ. The CDR3 here is CASSGSGYSYNEQFF. The CDR3 DNA reads TGCGCCAGCAGTGGTAGCGGGTACTCCTACAATGAGCAGTTCTTC. Combining the CDR3 with reference TRBV5-1 and TRBJ2-1 gives the whole variable domain KAGVTQTPRYLIKTRGQQVTLSCSPISGHRSVSWYQQTPGQGLQFLFEYFSETQRNKGNFPGRFSGRQFSNSRSEMNVSTLELGDSALYLCASSGSGYSYNEQFFGPGTRLTVL.

The V and J genes are TRBV5-1 and TRBJ2-3; 10 nucleotides match TRBD2. Germline-derived CDR1 and CDR2 are SGHRS and YFSETQ. The CDR3 runs 17 residues. With V trimmed by 0 bases and J by 5 bases, 9 bases remained unmatched. CDR3: CASSLVPLAGDIDTQYF. The DNA of the CDR3 is TGCGCCAGCAGCTTGGTTCCGCTAGCGGGAGATATAGATACGCAGTATTTT.

The chain joins TRBV5-1 to TRBJ1-2; D is unresolved. Germline-derived CDR1 and CDR2 are SGHRS and YFSETQ. Trimming pared 3 bases from V and 9 bases from J, leaving 12 bases between. This CDR3 contains 12 residues. The CDR3 bases are TGCGCCAGCAGCTACGGACCGGGTAGCTACACCTTC. It is translated as CASSYGPGSYTF.

V gene TRBV6-1 combines with J gene TRBJ2-7, with 7 nucleotides matching TRBD1. V shed 6 bases and J 0 bases; nucleotides not matched to a gene: 2. The CDR3 runs 13 residues. Germline V lookup: CDR1 MNHNS, CDR2 SASEGT. The CDR3 bases are TGTGCCAGCAGGGGACAGTACTCCTACGAGCAGTACTTC. Translating it yields CASRGQYSYEQYF.

The chain recombines TRBV11-1 with TRBJ2-7, with TRBD2 as a possible D gene (6 bases). Per the germline V gene, CDR1 is SGHAT and CDR2 is FQDESV (reference sequence). The V end was cut by 5 bases, the J end by 0 bases, with 14 bases between. CDR3 length: 15 amino acids. The DNA for the CDR3 is TGTGCCAGCAGCGACGAGGAGGGGAACTCCTACGAGCAGTACTTC. Translated: CASSDEEGNSYEQYF.

V is TRBV6-6 and J is TRBJ2-7; D uncertain. The CDR3 length is 15 residues. CDR1 and CDR2 from the germline V gene are MNHNY and SVGAGI (reference sequence). The germline V and J ends were trimmed by 4 bases and 1 base, with 14 bases remaining between them. CDR3 coding DNA: TGTGCCAGCAGTTCTACAGTGGGGTTATCCTACGAGCAGTACTTC. Its translation is CASSSTVGLSYEQYF.

V gene TRBV28 combines with J gene TRBJ1-1; D is unresolved. Trimming took off 6 bases at V and 0 bases at J, with 11 bases between the two ends. This CDR3 contains 14 residues. Germline V lookup: CDR1 MDHEN, CDR2 SYDVKM. Here the CDR3 reads CASREASMNTEAFF. CDR3 sequence (DNA): TGTGCCAGCAGAGAAGCCTCCATGAACACTGAAGCTTTCTTT. Using reference TRBV28 and TRBJ1-1 for the parts outside the CDR3, the full variable domain is DVKVTQSSRYLVKRTGEKVFLECVQDMDHENMFWYRQDPGLGLRLIYFSYDVKMKEKGDIPEGYSVSREKKERFSLILESASTNQTSMYLCASREASMNTEAFFGQGTRLTVV.

This clone was detected a few times. CDR3 nucleotide sequence: TGTGCCAGCAGTTTCGGCTTAGAGCAGTACTTC. Residues: CASSFGLEQYF. This chain joins TRBV28 and TRBJ2-7; no definite D call. With 3 bases removed from V and 7 bases from J, the gap between germline ends came to 7 bases. Per germline, CDR1 MDHEN and CDR2 SYDVKM. CDR3 length: 11 residues.

Here the CDR3 DNA reads TGCGCCAGCAGCCGGGACAGGGGCTCTGGAAACACCATATATTTT. It encodes CASSRDRGSGNTIYF. The V call is TRBV4-1, the J call TRBJ1-3, with 10 bases matching TRBD1. This CDR3 is built from 15 residues. Germline V gene sequence: CDR1 MGHRA, CDR2 YSYEKL. J was trimmed by 0 bases and V by 4 bases; bases with no gene match: 0.

This chain joins TRBV4-1 and TRBJ2-5; D uncertain. Trimming removed 0 bases at V and 3 bases at J, with 5 bases between. The germline CDR1 and CDR2 sequences are MGHRA and YSYEKL. The CDR3 is made up of 13 amino acids. CDR3 nucleotides: TGCGCCAGCAGCCAAGATCCCGAAGAGACCCAGTACTTC. Translated: CASSQDPEETQYF.

The chain recombines TRBV6-5 with TRBJ1-3; perhaps TRBD1 as D (5 bases). Trimming removed 9 bases from V and 3 bases from J, with 12 bases in between. Germline V lookup: CDR1 MNHEY, CDR2 SVGAGI. The CDR3 consists of 13 residues. This CDR3 reads CASWGGYGNTIYF. CDR3 coding DNA: TGTGCCAGTTGGGGGGGGTATGGAAACACCATATATTTT.

This sequence joins TRBV9 and TRBJ1-6; 12 nucleotides align to TRBD1. There are 16 residues in the CDR3. V shed 3 bases, J shed 12 bases, and the junction held 10 bases outside the gene matches. Germline-derived CDR1 and CDR2 are SGDLS and YYNGEE. The chain's CDR3 is CASSAGTGGMRGPLHF. CDR3 nucleotide sequence: TGTGCCAGCAGCGCCGGGACAGGGGGCATGAGGGGACCCCTCCACTTT.

This rearrangement joins TRBV5-1 to TRBJ2-5; 14 positions match TRBD2. The CDR3 runs to 17 residues. Germline-derived CDR1 and CDR2 are SGHRS and YFSETQ. The V gene end was trimmed by 4 bases and the J gene end by 5 bases; junction bases not matched to a gene: 10. Here the CDR3 reads CASSMGLAGEGGETQYF. CDR3 nucleotide sequence: TGCGCCAGCAGCATGGGACTAGCGGGAGAGGGGGGTGAGACCCAGTACTTC.

This clone was counted once. CDR3 sequence (DNA): TGTGCCAGCAGCTTATATGGCAGGGGAGATACGCAGTATTTT. Residues: CASSLYGRGDTQYF. This chain joins TRBV7-2 and TRBJ2-3; TRBD1 is a possible D gene (6 bases). Germline V gene data show CDR1 as SGHTA and CDR2 as FQGNSA. Trimming shortened V by 2 bases and J by 5 bases, and 11 bases separated the two germline ends. The CDR3 extends over 14 amino acids.